The entry that follows covers one T cell receptor (beta chain) sequence. This sample was taken from a study of blood T cell repertoires in COVID-19. Germline V CDR1 and CDR2: LNHDA, SQIVND (reference sequence). The length of the CDR3 is 15 residues. The V gene lost 2 bases and the J gene lost 2 bases, with 12 bases spanning the gap. Original processing notes: Amplifying reference gene primers gave estimates of nucleated cell counts. Sequenced by immunoSEQ multiplex PCR; TCRdb stores in-frame clones only, minus some. D and trimming come from the DNA, and the V and J calls and clone size come from that table. The sample consists of 100,000 or so clones, roughly nine tenths of them appearing once.

Sequenced input: peripheral blood. This clonotype originated in a woman aged 50 to 60 with COVID-19, enrolled during active disease. The chain combines TRBV19 with TRBJ1-2; a possible D gene is TRBD1 (5 bases). CDR3 sequence (DNA): TGTGCCAGTAGTATATCTGGCAGGGCAAACTATGGCTACACCTTC. It encodes CASSISGRANYGYTF.